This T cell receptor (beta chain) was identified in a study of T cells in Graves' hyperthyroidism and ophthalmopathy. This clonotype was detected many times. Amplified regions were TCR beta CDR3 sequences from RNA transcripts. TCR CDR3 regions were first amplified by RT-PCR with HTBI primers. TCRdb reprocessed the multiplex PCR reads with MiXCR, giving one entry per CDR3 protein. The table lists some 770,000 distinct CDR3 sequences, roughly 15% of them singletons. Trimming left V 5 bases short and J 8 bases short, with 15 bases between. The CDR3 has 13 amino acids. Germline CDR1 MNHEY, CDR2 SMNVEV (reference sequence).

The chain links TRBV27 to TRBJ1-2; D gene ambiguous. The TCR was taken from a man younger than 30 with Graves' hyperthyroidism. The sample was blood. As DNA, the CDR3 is TGTGCCAGCAGTCACCTGCCCACTAACGGCTACACCTTC. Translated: CASSHLPTNGYTF.